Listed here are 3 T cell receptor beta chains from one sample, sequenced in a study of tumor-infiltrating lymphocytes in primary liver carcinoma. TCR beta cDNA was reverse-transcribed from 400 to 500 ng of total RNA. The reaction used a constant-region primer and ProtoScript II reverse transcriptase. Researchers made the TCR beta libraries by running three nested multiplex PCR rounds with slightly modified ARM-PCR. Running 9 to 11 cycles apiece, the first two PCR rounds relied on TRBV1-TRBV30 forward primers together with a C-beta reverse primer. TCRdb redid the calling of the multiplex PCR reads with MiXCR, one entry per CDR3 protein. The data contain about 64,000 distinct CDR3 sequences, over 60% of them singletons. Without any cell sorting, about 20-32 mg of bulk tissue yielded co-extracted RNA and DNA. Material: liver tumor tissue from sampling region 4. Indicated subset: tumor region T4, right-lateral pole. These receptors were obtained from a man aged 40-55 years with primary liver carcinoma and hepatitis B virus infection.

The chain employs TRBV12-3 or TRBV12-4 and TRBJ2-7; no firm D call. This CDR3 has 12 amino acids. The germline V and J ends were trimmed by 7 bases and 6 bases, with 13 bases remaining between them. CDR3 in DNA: TGTGCCAGCAACCTAAACCTCTGCGAGCAGTACTTC. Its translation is CASNLNLCEQYF.

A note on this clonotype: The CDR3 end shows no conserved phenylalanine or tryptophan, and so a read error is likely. In DNA form, the CDR3 reads TGTGCCAGCAGCCCCCGGCGGGAGGGATTAGGTGAGCAGTTCTGT. Translated: CASSPRREGLGEQFC. This chain links TRBV11-2 with TRBJ2-1; 9 nucleotides agree with TRBD2. The ends lost 5 bases at V and 9 bases at J; junction bases unmatched: 11. The germline gives CDR1 SGHAT, CDR2 FQNNGV. The CDR3 contains 15 residues.

CDR3 coding DNA: TGTGCCAGCAGCTTGGCCACATGGACAGGGAGCAATTATGGCTACACCTTC. Translating gives CASSLATWTGSNYGYTF. V and J are TRBV5-4 and TRBJ1-2, with 8 bases fitting TRBD1. CDR1 SGHNT and CDR2 YYREEE come from the germline V gene (reference sequence). Unmatched junction bases numbered 12, after V lost 0 bases and J lost 5 bases. The CDR3 runs to 17 residues. Full variable domain (rest looked up from reference TRBV5-4 and TRBJ1-2): ETGVTQSPTHLIKTRGQQVTLRCSSQSGHNTVSWYQQALGQGPQFIFQYYREEENGRGNFPPRFSGLQFPNYSSELNVNALELDDSALYLCASSLATWTGSNYGYTFGSGTRLTVV.